The 15 T cell receptor beta chains below come from one sample, sequenced in a study of blood T cell repertoires in COVID-19. Measured with immunoSEQ multiplex PCR; TCRdb has only the in-frame clones, and not every one. Found here are around 220,000 clones, around 80% of them singletons; the top ten hold roughly 7.8%. Sequencing used peripheral blood. Receptor source: a woman older than 75 with COVID-19, enrolled during active disease.

This chain uses TRBV3-1 (or the pseudogene TRBV3-2) with TRBJ2-3; TRBD2 matches 10 bases. Per germline, CDR1 LGHDT and CDR2 YNNKEL (reference sequence). The CDR3 totals 16 residues. V shed 4 bases and J 5 bases; nucleotides not matched to a gene: 9. The CDR3 DNA sequence: TGTGCCAGCAGCCCCGGGGGAGCGGGGGGGCGAGATACGCAGTATTTT. It translates to CASSPGGAGGRDTQYF.

V and J are TRBV19 and TRBJ1-1; a possible D gene is TRBD1 (5 bases). Germline V lookup: CDR1 LNHDA, CDR2 SQIVND (reference sequence). V was pared by 3 bases and J by 5 bases, with 19 bases between. This CDR3 region has 16 residues. The CDR3 loop is CASSITASGYKTEAFF. Here the CDR3 DNA reads TGTGCCAGTAGTATCACGGCTTCAGGGTACAAAACTGAAGCTTTCTTT.

Concerning this clone itself: Other DNA sequences in the sample encode the same CDR3. The CDR3 DNA reads as TGTGCCAGCTCACTACTAGCGGGAGACACAGATACGCAGTATTTT. Translation: CASSLLAGDTDTQYF. This chain joins TRBV18 and TRBJ2-3; TRBD2 agrees at 11 bases. The CDR3 loop spans 15 amino acids. V was pared by 4 bases and J by 2 bases, with 2 bases of the junction left unmatched. Germline V CDR1 and CDR2: KGHSH, LQKENI. The full variable domain, rest sourced from reference TRBV18 and TRBJ2-3, is NAGVMQNPRHLVRRRGQEARLRCSPMKGHSHVYWYRQLPEEGLKFMVYLQKENIIDESGMPKERFSAEFPKEGPSILRIQQVVRGDSAAYFCASSLLAGDTDTQYFGPGTRLTVL.

The chain employs TRBV2 and TRBJ2-1, with D perhaps TRBD1 (6 bases). Per the germline V gene, CDR1 is SNHLY and CDR2 is FYNNEI. The CDR3 is made up of 12 amino acids. Between the trimmed V and J ends, which lost 5 bases and 8 bases, there was a span of 10 bases. CDR3 DNA sequence: TGTGCCAGCAGTCAGGGGTGGGATGAGCAGTTCTTC. Translation: CASSQGWDEQFF.

This sequence joins TRBV9 and TRBJ2-1; 10 bases line up with TRBD2. This CDR3 has 15 residues. In germline, CDR1 is SGDLS, CDR2 YYNGEE. J gave up 6 bases and V 1 base, and 4 bases lay outside the gene matches. The CDR3 is CASSVIASGSNEQFF. Written as DNA, the CDR3 is TGTGCCAGCAGCGTAATTGCTAGCGGGAGCAATGAGCAGTTCTTC.

J is TRBJ1-2 and V is TRBV28, with TRBD1 identical over 7 bases. V shed 8 bases and J 5 bases; nucleotides not matched to a gene: 8. In germline, CDR1 is MDHEN, CDR2 SYDVKM. The CDR3 contains 13 residues. The CDR3 region is CASRTTGPYGYTF. In DNA, the CDR3 is TGTGCCAGCCGAACGACAGGGCCTTATGGCTACACCTTC.

The rearrangement links TRBV19 to TRBJ1-5; no firm D call. CDR1 is LNHDA and CDR2 is SQIVND in the germline V gene (reference sequence). This CDR3 is built from 15 residues. V lost 7 bases, J lost 1 base, and 14 bases lay in between. In nucleotides, the CDR3 is TGTGCCAGTACCGCGGTCATAAGCAGCAATCAGCCCCAGCATTTT. As protein: CASTAVISSNQPQHF.

The chain uses TRBV3-1 (or the pseudogene TRBV3-2) and TRBJ1-5; 9 positions agree with TRBD1. There are 14 residues in the CDR3. Germline V gene data show CDR1 as LGHDT and CDR2 as YNNKEL (reference sequence). V lost 4 bases, J lost 7 bases, and 5 bases stayed unmatched. The CDR3 loop is CASSPGQGGQPQHF. The CDR3 nucleotides read TGTGCCAGCAGCCCGGGACAGGGAGGCCAGCCCCAGCATTTT.

The rearrangement joins TRBV5-1 to TRBJ1-4; D is possibly TRBD1 (6 bases). The ends were cut back, 2 bases at V and 7 bases at J, with 21 bases in the middle. Germline V lookup: CDR1 SGHRS, CDR2 YFSETQ. CDR3 length equals 17 residues. The CDR3 sequence is CASSFTGTLAPGEKLFF. CDR3 nucleotides: TGCGCCAGCAGCTTCACCGGGACACTGGCCCCGGGTGAAAAACTGTTTTTT. Using reference TRBV5-1 and TRBJ1-4 for the parts outside the CDR3, the full variable domain is KAGVTQTPRYLIKTRGQQVTLSCSPISGHRSVSWYQQTPGQGLQFLFEYFSETQRNKGNFPGRFSGRQFSNSRSEMNVSTLELGDSALYLCASSFTGTLAPGEKLFFGSGTQLSVL.

This clone was detected a few times. The J gene is TRBJ2-1, the V gene TRBV2; the D gene is possibly TRBD1 (7 bases). This CDR3 is built from 17 residues. Trimming took 0 bases from V and 5 from J, leaving 17 bases between them. Germline loops: CDR1 SNHLY, CDR2 FYNNEI. CDR3 DNA: TGTGCCAGCAGTGAAGCGCGGGGCAGGGGGAGTGACAATGAGCAGTTCTTC. Protein: CASSEARGRGSDNEQFF.

This clone was counted a single time. The chain recombines TRBV6-5 with TRBJ1-2; D unclear. This CDR3 spans 11 amino acids. Trimming pared 8 bases from V and 8 bases from J, leaving 12 bases between. CDR1 is MNHEY, CDR2 SVGAGI, per germline. This CDR3 reads CASQVGRGYTF. The CDR3, as DNA: TGTGCCAGCCAGGTTGGGCGCGGCTACACCTTC.

V is TRBV9 and J is TRBJ2-1; D might be TRBD2 (7 bases). The CDR3 runs 15 residues. The V and J ends lost 1 base and 5 bases respectively, with 13 bases between them. Germline V lookup: CDR1 SGDLS, CDR2 YYNGEE. CDR3 sequence (DNA): TGTGCCAGCAGCGTATTAGGGAGGGGGGACAATGAGCAGTTCTTC. This translates into CASSVLGRGDNEQFF.

The chain uses TRBV11-2 and TRBJ2-1; 11 bases match TRBD1. Germline V CDR1 and CDR2: SGHAT, FQNNGV. The CDR3 has 15 residues. Losses at the gene ends were 3 bases for V and 6 bases for J; bases not matched to a gene: 4. The CDR3 reads CASSFQGTGGNEQFF. Here the CDR3 DNA reads TGTGCCAGCAGCTTTCAGGGGACAGGGGGCAATGAGCAGTTCTTC.

The J gene is TRBJ1-5, the V gene TRBV28; possibly TRBD1 for D (5 bases). This CDR3 contains 14 residues. CDR1 and CDR2 from the germline V gene are MDHEN and SYDVKM. The ends were cut back, 7 bases at V and 5 bases at J, with 15 bases in the middle. The CDR3 loop reads CASTDPKGHQPQHF. The CDR3 region has the DNA TGTGCCAGCACCGACCCTAAGGGGCATCAGCCCCAGCATTTT.

This clone was recorded a few times. The chain carries TRBV7-9 and TRBJ2-7; D may be TRBD1 (6 bases). V was pared by 3 bases and J by 3 bases, with 18 bases between. The CDR3 is 16 amino acids. Germline-derived CDR1 and CDR2 are SEHNR and FQNEAQ (reference sequence). CDR3 protein: CASSFLDSTFHYEQYF. Here the CDR3 DNA reads TGTGCCAGCAGCTTTTTGGACAGCACGTTTCACTACGAGCAGTACTTC. The variable domain in full, with the rest retrieved from reference TRBV7-9 and TRBJ2-7, is DTGVSQNPRHKITKRGQNVTFRCDPISEHNRLYWYRQTLGQGPEFLTYFQNEAQLEKSRLLSDRFSAERPKGSFSTLEIQRTEQGDSAMYLCASSFLDSTFHYEQYFGPGTRLTVT.